These 16 T cell receptor beta chains were all obtained from the same sample, sequenced in a study of blood T cell repertoires in COVID-19. Only in-frame clones appear in the TCRdb table, and some are missing; sequencing was by immunoSEQ multiplex PCR. The sample yields under 500,000 clones, roughly 87% seen once. Sequenced: PBMCs or T cells enriched from blood (not recorded which). The receptors here all came from a woman younger than 35 with acute COVID-19.

This clone appeared a single time. The chain links TRBV5-1 to TRBJ2-1; 10 positions match TRBD2. CDR3 length equals 14 residues. Germline CDR1 is SGHRS and CDR2 is YFSETQ. V lost 5 bases and J lost 4; bases outside the gene matches: 3. The CDR3 nucleotides are TGCGCCAGCAGAACTAGCGGGGATTACAATGAGCAGTTCTTC. This encodes CASRTSGDYNEQFF.

The gene calls are TRBV2 and TRBJ1-4, with 9 positions matching TRBD1. The CDR3 contains 16 residues. The germline CDR1 and CDR2 sequences are SNHLY and FYNNEI. Trimming at V came to 4 bases and at J to 7 bases, leaving 10 bases not matched to a gene. The CDR3 coding sequence is TGTGCCAGCAGTGTACAAAGGGACAGGGTGGCTGAAAAACTGTTTTTT. Its protein product is CASSVQRDRVAEKLFF.

J is TRBJ2-2 and V is TRBV28; no clear D. Trimming stripped 5 bases from V and 0 bases from J, with 13 bases between. This CDR3 has 16 amino acids. Germline V gene data show CDR1 as MDHEN and CDR2 as SYDVKM. For the CDR3, the DNA is TGTGCCAGCAGTACGACTGACGCGGCGAACACCGGGGAGCTGTTTTTT. Translated, it gives CASSTTDAANTGELFF.

The CDR3 spells CASRAGRDTEAFF. For the CDR3, the DNA is TGTGCCAGCAGAGCAGGGAGGGACACTGAAGCTTTCTTT. The rearrangement joins TRBV12-3 or TRBV12-4 to TRBJ1-1, with a weak D call TRBD1 (5 bases). The CDR3 has 13 residues. Between the trimmed V and J ends, which lost 6 bases and 3 bases, there was a span of 11 bases.

This chain links TRBV2 with TRBJ1-1; D unclear. The germline gives CDR1 SNHLY, CDR2 FYNNEI. V was shortened by 3 bases and J by 5 bases, with 10 bases between the two germline ends. The length of the CDR3 is 13 residues. DNA for the CDR3: TGTGCCAGCAGTGATTATTCTAATACTGAAGCTTTCTTT. Translating gives CASSDYSNTEAFF.

CDR3 DNA sequence: TGCGCCAGCACCCTGGGATGGGACAGCGCGGAATCGCGGGATACGCAGTATTTT. This codes for CASTLGWDSAESRDTQYF. The chain carries TRBV5-1 and TRBJ2-3, with 7 bases fitting TRBD1. J was trimmed by 6 bases and V by 6 bases; bases with no gene match: 22. Germline V gene lookup returns CDR1 SGHRS and CDR2 YFSETQ. The CDR3 is made up of 18 amino acids.

V usage is TRBV12-3 or TRBV12-4 and J usage is TRBJ1-2; 8 bases align to TRBD1. CDR3 length: 13 amino acids. V lost 3 bases to trimming and J lost 6 bases; unmatched junction nucleotides: 3. Here the CDR3 reads CASSFGTGNGYTF. The CDR3 DNA is TGTGCCAGCAGTTTCGGGACAGGAAATGGCTACACCTTC.

This chain uses TRBV21-1 with TRBJ1-5; the table's D call TRBD1 went unverified against the DNA. TRBV21-1 is marked as a pseudogene. The CDR3 has 15 amino acids. The CDR3 coding sequence is TGTGCCAGCATCCCCGGGACAGGTAGCAATCAGCCCCAGCATTTT. Translated, it gives CASIPGTGSNQPQHF.

This rearrangement joins TRBV10-3 to TRBJ1-1, with no clear D. V lost 2 bases to trimming and J lost 4 bases, with 11 bases between them. Germline CDR1 reads ENHRY; CDR2 reads SYGVKD. The CDR3 extends over 14 amino acids. CDR3 in amino acids: CAISEKVVSTEAFF. The CDR3 DNA reads TGTGCCATCAGTGAGAAAGTGGTTAGCACTGAAGCTTTCTTT.

The chain joins TRBV11-1 to TRBJ2-2, with no clear D. Germline V CDR1 and CDR2: SGHAT, FQDESV (reference sequence). Trimming pared 2 bases from V and 9 bases from J, leaving 7 bases between. The CDR3 contains 12 residues. CDR3 coding DNA: TGTGCCAGCAGCTTACTACCCAGGGAGCTGTTTTTT. This encodes CASSLLPRELFF.

The chain uses TRBV6-6 and TRBJ1-5; possibly TRBD1 for D (5 bases). CDR1 is MNHNY, CDR2 SVGAGI, per germline (reference sequence). The CDR3 is made up of 16 amino acids. The V end was cut by 2 bases, the J end by 2 bases, with 13 bases between. This chain's CDR3 is CASSYPSGLRNQPQHF. The CDR3 bases are TGTGCCAGCAGTTACCCTTCAGGGCTGCGCAATCAGCCCCAGCATTTT.

The chain employs TRBV24-1 and TRBJ1-5; tentative D call: TRBD1 (5 bases). The germline V and J ends were trimmed by 5 bases and 4 bases, with 8 bases remaining between them. Germline lookup yields CDR1 KGHDR and CDR2 SFDVKD. The CDR3 is 13 residues long. The CDR3 loop is CATSASGNQPQHF. The CDR3 nucleotides are TGTGCCACCAGTGCCTCAGGGAATCAGCCCCAGCATTTT.

The genes are TRBV9 and TRBJ1-3; D might be TRBD1 (5 bases). CDR1 SGDLS and CDR2 YYNGEE come from the germline V gene. This CDR3 contains 12 residues. V was pared by 8 bases and J by 5 bases, with 11 bases between. This CDR3 reads CASGAVRNTIYF. Here the CDR3 DNA reads TGTGCCAGTGGGGCGGTAAGAAACACCATATATTTT.

This chain uses TRBV3-1 (or the pseudogene TRBV3-2) with TRBJ1-6; D uncertain. Germline values: CDR1 LGHDT, CDR2 YNNKEL (reference sequence). V shed 0 bases and J shed 2 bases, with 8 bases lying between them. This CDR3 has 16 amino acids. DNA of the CDR3: TGTGCCAGCAGCCAAGAGGAGTGGCCCTATAATTCACCCCTCCACTTT. Translation: CASSQEEWPYNSPLHF.

The rearrangement joins TRBV30 to TRBJ1-3; D may be TRBD1 (5 bases). Germline-derived CDR1 and CDR2 are GTSNPN and SVGIG (reference sequence). The CDR3 totals 14 residues. The ends were cut back, 0 bases at V and 3 bases at J, with 9 bases in the middle. The CDR3 region has the DNA TGTGCCTGGAGTGTATCCGGGGGTGGAAACACCATATATTTT. Translation: CAWSVSGGGNTIYF.

Concerning this clone itself: This sample includes further DNA sequences coding for the same CDR3. This chain joins TRBV28 and TRBJ1-2; D is unresolved. The length of the CDR3 is 12 residues. Germline CDR1 reads MDHEN; CDR2 reads SYDVKM. V was shortened by 4 bases and J by 3 bases, with 6 bases between the two germline ends. The CDR3 sequence: CASSSGDYGYTF. The CDR3 DNA is TGTGCCAGCAGTTCAGGTGACTATGGCTACACCTTC.